The rows below give T cell receptor beta chains drawn from one sample of a study of blood T cells in healthy people across ages. TCRdb reanalysed the 5' RACE reads using MiXCR and keeps one entry per CDR3 protein. The table has 700,000 to 900,000 distinct CDR3 sequences, 25% to 30% seen once. These data also featured in a second study, about T cells of mothers and their children.

The source material was blood. These receptors all stem from a boy between 10 and 17 years old in good health. The CDR3 runs from the conserved cysteine through the conserved F or W. Fields, in order: V gene, D gene, CDR3 length, clone size, J gene, CDR3 protein, CDR3 DNA. A D gene is named only where the DNA matches it firmly. The size of a clone is reported for some rows only, either as once, few or many, or as a class for expanded clones.

>TRBV28|.|17|few|TRBJ2-7
CASSLVSWGAVPYEQYF
TGTGCCAGCAGTCTCGTTAGCTGGGGGGCTGTTCCCTACGAGCAGTACTTC
>TRBV4-2|.|16|.|TRBJ2-5
CASSSNLAADAETQYF
TGTGCCAGCAGCTCCAATTTAGCGGCTGATGCGGAGACCCAGTACTTC
>TRBV5-1|.|13|.|TRBJ2-3
CASSGNTGGTQYF
TGCGCCAGCAGCGGAAACACAGGAGGTACGCAGTATTTT
>TRBV20-1|TRBD1|13|few|TRBJ1-1
CSACRGGNTEAFF
TGCAGTGCTTGCAGGGGGGGGAACACTGAAGCTTTCTTT
>TRBV28|TRBD2|15|many|TRBJ2-5
CASSFGLAREETQYF
TGTGCCAGCAGTTTTGGACTAGCGAGAGAGGAGACCCAGTACTTC
>TRBV10-3|.|17|.|TRBJ2-7
CAISELNGQVGPSEQYF
TGTGCCATCAGTGAGCTGAATGGGCAGGTTGGGCCCTCCGAGCAGTACTTC
>TRBV30|.|13|.|TRBJ1-1
CAWDRAMNTEAFF
TGTGCCTGGGACAGAGCAATGAATACTGAAGCTTTCTTT
>TRBV4-1|.|14|.|TRBJ2-7
CASSPGLRRYEQYF
TGCGCCAGCAGTCCCGGACTGCGGCGGTACGAGCAGTACTTC
>TRBV12-3/TRBV12-4|.|12|.|TRBJ2-2
CASSSSVGELFF
TGTGCCAGCAGTTCCTCTGTCGGGGAGCTGTTTTTT
>TRBV7-6|TRBD2|16|.|TRBJ2-1
CASSFSGGATYNEQFF
TGTGCCAGCAGTTTTAGCGGGGGGGCCACCTACAATGAGCAGTTCTTC